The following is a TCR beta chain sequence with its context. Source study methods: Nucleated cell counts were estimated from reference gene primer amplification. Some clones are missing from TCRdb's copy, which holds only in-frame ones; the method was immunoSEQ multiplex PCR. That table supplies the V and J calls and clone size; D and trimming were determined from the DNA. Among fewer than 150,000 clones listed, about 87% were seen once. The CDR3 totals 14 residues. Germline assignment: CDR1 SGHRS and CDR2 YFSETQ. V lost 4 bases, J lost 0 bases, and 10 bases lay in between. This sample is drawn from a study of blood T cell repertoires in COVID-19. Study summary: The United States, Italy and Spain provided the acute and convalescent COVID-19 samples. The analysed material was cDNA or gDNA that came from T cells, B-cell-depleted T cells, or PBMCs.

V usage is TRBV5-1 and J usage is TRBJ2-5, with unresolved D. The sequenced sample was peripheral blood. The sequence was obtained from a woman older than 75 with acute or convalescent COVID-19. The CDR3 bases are TGCGCCAGCAGCATATCGCAGTACCAAGAGACCCAGTACTTC. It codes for CASSISQYQETQYF.